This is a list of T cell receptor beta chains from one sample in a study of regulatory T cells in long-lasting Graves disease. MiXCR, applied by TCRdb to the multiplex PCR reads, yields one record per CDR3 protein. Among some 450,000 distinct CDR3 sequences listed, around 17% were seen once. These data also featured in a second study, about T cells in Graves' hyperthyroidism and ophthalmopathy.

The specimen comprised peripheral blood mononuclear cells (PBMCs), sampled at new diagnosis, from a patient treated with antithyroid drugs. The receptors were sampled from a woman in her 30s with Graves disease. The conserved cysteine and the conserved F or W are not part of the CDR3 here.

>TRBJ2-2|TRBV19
ASSIRRYTGELF
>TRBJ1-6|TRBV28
ASTSDRASYNSPLH
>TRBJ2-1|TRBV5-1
ASSLVGGPTQSEQF
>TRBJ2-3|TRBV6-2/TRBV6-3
ASSYSISGTDSSTDTQY
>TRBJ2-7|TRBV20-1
SAPGIKSSYEQY
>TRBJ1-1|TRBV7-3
ASSSSGLTEAF
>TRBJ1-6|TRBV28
ASSLQARTNSPLH
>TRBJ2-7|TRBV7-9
ASSPTSGRARYEQY
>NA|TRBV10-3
AISESRETQY
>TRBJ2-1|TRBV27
ASRRGGGPQF
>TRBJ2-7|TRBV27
ASSTHRGLAYEQY
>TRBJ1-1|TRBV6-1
ASRKTGFTEAF
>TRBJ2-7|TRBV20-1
SAIQNRYEQY
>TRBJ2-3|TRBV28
ASNGRLAGDTQY
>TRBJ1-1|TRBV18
ASSSNRGDAEAF
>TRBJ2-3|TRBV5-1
ASTRDSTDTQY
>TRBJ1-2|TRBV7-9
ASSFDNYGYT
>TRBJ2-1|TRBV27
ASSLKPRTHNEQF
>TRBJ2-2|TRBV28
ASSLWAGNTGELF
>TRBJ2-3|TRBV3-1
ASSQVGDREVDTQY
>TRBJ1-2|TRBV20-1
SARREGYGYT
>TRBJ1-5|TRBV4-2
ASSHEQGLNQPQH
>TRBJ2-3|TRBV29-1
SVERGTGGTDTQY
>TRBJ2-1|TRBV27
ATRRQTSGASSQF
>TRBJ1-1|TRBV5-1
ASRGGNEAF
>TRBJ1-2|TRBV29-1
SVVAGNGYT
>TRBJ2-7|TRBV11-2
ASSLVWTRDEQY
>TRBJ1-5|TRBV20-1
SAREGPRGNQPQH
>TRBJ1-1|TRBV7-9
ASSPLEGGAF
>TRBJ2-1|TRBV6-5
ASSYGAGGGNEQF
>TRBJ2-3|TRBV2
ASSPLALTDTQY
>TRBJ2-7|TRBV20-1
SALQGDDYEQY
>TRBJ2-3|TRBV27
ASSRRREPGGGDTQY
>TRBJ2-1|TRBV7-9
ASIRGDSGYNEQF
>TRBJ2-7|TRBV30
AWRGTGGREQY
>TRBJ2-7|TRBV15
ATSRAPGSSYEQY
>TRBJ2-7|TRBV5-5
ASSLATGRASSSYEQY
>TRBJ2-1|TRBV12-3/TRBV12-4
ASSRTGWNEQF
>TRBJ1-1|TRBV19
ASRKHANTEAF
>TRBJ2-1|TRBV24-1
ATSGKVGRRRSYNEQF
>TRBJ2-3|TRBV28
ASCSGRARTSTDTQY
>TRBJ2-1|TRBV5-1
ASSLATMSSYNEQF
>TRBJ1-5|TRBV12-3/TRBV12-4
ASTPQGAYQPQH
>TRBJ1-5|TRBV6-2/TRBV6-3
ASKRGTGIQPQH
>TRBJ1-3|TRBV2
ASNQDGNTIY
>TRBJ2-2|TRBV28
ASSLGGRDFTGELF
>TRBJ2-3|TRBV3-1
ASSQRPIAAIRGPTDTQY
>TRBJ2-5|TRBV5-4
ASTSGGGSGETQY
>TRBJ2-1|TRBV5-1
ASIVGGAGYNEQF
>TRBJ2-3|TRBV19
ASMTGVYATDTQY
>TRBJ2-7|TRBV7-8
ASSFRVSSYEQY
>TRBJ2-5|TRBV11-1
ASSLDRGETQY
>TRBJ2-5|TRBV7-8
ASSLEGQGQETQY